The 23 T cell receptor beta chains below all came from one sample that was sequenced in a study of blood T cell repertoires in COVID-19. Repertoires were generated with immunoSEQ multiplex PCR, while TCRdb's copy carries only in-frame clones and drops some. Among around 170,000 clones, 70% to 90% were seen once, and the ten largest hold 5.5% to 7%. The source material was peripheral blood. These TCRs come from a middle-aged man with active or convalescent COVID-19.

V and J are TRBV30 and TRBJ1-6, with D uncertain. V lost 4 bases to trimming and J lost 7 bases, with 11 bases between them. The germline CDR1 and CDR2 sequences are GTSNPN and SVGIG (reference sequence). CDR3 length: 13 residues. The CDR3 nucleotides read TGTGCCTGGACCCCAACGAGGAATTCACCCCTCCACTTT. Its protein product is CAWTPTRNSPLHF.

This chain links TRBV20-1 with TRBJ1-5; unclear D gene. From germline, CDR1 is DFQATT and CDR2 SNEGSKA (reference sequence). Trimming cost V 3 bases and J 2 bases, with 11 bases left between them. The CDR3 contains 14 residues. The CDR3 reads CSASAPAGNQPQHF. The CDR3 coding sequence is TGCAGTGCTAGTGCCCCCGCAGGCAATCAGCCCCAGCATTTT.

V and J are TRBV7-2 and TRBJ1-4; 7 bases are shared with TRBD1. The CDR3 loop spans 18 amino acids. Germline V gene lookup returns CDR1 SGHTA and CDR2 FQGNSA. V gave up 0 bases and J gave up 0 bases; unmatched junction bases: 7. As DNA, the CDR3 is TGTGCCAGCAGCTTAGCGCTGGGACAGCTTGCAACTAATGAAAAACTGTTTTTT. This sequence encodes CASSLALGQLATNEKLFF.

The chain is built from TRBV27 and TRBJ1-2; 7 bases line up with TRBD1. Germline CDR1 and CDR2: MNHEY and SMNVEV (reference sequence). This CDR3 is 13 amino acids long. Unmatched junction bases numbered 8, after V lost 5 bases and J lost 8 bases. The CDR3 loop is CASSPTGTRGYTF. For the CDR3, the DNA is TGTGCCAGCAGTCCGACAGGGACAAGAGGCTACACCTTC.

In nucleotides, the CDR3 is TGTGCCAGCAGAACGGGACAACGGAGCACCGGGGAGCTGTTTTTT. It translates to CASRTGQRSTGELFF. The V gene is TRBV6-5, the J gene TRBJ2-2; TRBD1 might be the D (6 bases). Germline values: CDR1 MNHEY, CDR2 SVGAGI. The CDR3 length is 15 residues. The V gene lost 6 bases and the J gene lost 4 bases, with 15 bases spanning the gap.

With respect to this clone: Additional DNA sequences in this sample encode the identical CDR3. For the CDR3, the DNA is TGTGCCAGCAGCTTCAGCGGGACTAGGACAGATACGCAGTATTTT. Translated: CASSFSGTRTDTQYF. V is TRBV7-2 and J is TRBJ2-3; 8 bases align to TRBD2. The CDR3 sequence is 15 residues long. V lost 3 bases and J lost 3; bases outside the gene matches: 5. The V gene's germline CDR1 is SGHTA and CDR2 FQGNSA.

V and J are TRBV5-1 and TRBJ2-7, with 8 bases matching TRBD1. Germline trimming cut 2 bases from V and 6 bases from J; bases unmatched to any gene: 7. CDR1 is SGHRS, CDR2 YFSETQ, per germline. The CDR3 runs to 14 residues. The CDR3 spells CASSFGQGGSEQYF. For the CDR3, the DNA is TGCGCCAGCAGCTTTGGACAGGGTGGGTCCGAGCAGTACTTC.

A few counts support this clone. This chain connects TRBV4-2 to TRBJ2-7; tentative D call: TRBD1 (6 bases). V lost 1 base to trimming and J lost 0 bases, with 13 bases between them. The CDR3 has 16 amino acids. CDR1 LGHNA and CDR2 YNFKEQ come from the germline V gene. The DNA for the CDR3 is TGTGCCAGCAGCCAAGCCCAGGGGCAGTACTCCTACGAGCAGTACTTC. It is translated as CASSQAQGQYSYEQYF.

The genes are TRBV4-3 and TRBJ2-7; tentatively, D is TRBD1 (5 bases). The CDR3 runs to 14 residues. Trimming left V 2 bases short and J 5 bases short, with 13 bases between. CDR1 is LGHNA and CDR2 is YSLEER in the germline V gene. CDR3 DNA: TGCGCCAGCAGCCAACGAGCAGGGTTTAACGAGCAGTACTTC. Protein sequence: CASSQRAGFNEQYF.

The chain has TRBV28 and TRBJ1-2, with a weak D call TRBD1 (5 bases). Trimming took off 11 bases at V and 9 bases at J, with 13 bases between the two ends. The CDR3 is 10 residues long. Germline lookup yields CDR1 MDHEN and CDR2 SYDVKM. The CDR3 nucleotides read TGTGCCTCAGGGCGGATAAGCTACACCTTC. This translates into CASGRISYTF.

V is TRBV6-5 and J is TRBJ2-3; TRBD1 matches at 11 bases. The CDR3 has 15 amino acids. Germline-derived CDR1 and CDR2 are MNHEY and SVGAGI. V dropped 6 bases and J dropped 3; count of bases not matched to a gene: 5. DNA of the CDR3: TGTGCCAGCAGATTCGGGACAGGGGGAACAGATACGCAGTATTTT. Its protein is CASRFGTGGTDTQYF.

The chain couples TRBV23-1 to TRBJ1-5; D not resolved. TRBV23-1 counts as an open reading frame of uncertain function. The V and J ends lost 8 bases and 9 bases respectively, with 23 bases between them. The CDR3 runs to 15 residues. CDR3 loop: CASLSLDRVVGPQHF. The DNA of the CDR3 is TGCGCCAGCCTTTCCCTGGATCGGGTGGTGGGGCCCCAGCATTTT.

V gene TRBV27 combines with J gene TRBJ2-5; TRBD1 matches at 9 bases. The junction had 10 bases not matched to a gene; V was cut back by 6 bases and J by 5 bases. The CDR3 is 15 amino acids. Per germline, CDR1 MNHEY and CDR2 SMNVEV (reference sequence). The CDR3 spells CASRSGQGRGETQYF. Here the CDR3 DNA reads TGTGCCAGCAGATCCGGACAGGGGCGAGGGGAGACCCAGTACTTC.

The table lists this clone with a count of one. The chain joins TRBV6-5 to TRBJ2-1, with D uncertain. The CDR3 has 15 residues. CDR1 is MNHEY and CDR2 is SVGAGI in the germline V gene. Trimming took off 0 bases at V and 1 base at J, with 7 bases between the two ends. The CDR3 DNA follows: TGTGCCAGCAGTTACTCGGCTAGATCCTACAATGAGCAGTTCTTC. Its translation: CASSYSARSYNEQFF.

The rearrangement uses TRBV7-8 and TRBJ2-4, with TRBD1 identical over 9 bases. The CDR3 totals 16 residues. CDR1 is SGHVS and CDR2 is FQNEAQ in the germline V gene. V was clipped by 1 base and J by 7 bases; unmatched bases: 8. The CDR3 nucleotides are TGTGCCAGCAGCTTAGTAAGCCTTGGGACAGGGAACATTCAGTACTTC. Translating gives CASSLVSLGTGNIQYF.

The CDR3 DNA follows: TGTGCCAGCAGCCGCGGACAGGGTGACCTCACCGGGGAGCTGTTTTTT. Translating gives CASSRGQGDLTGELFF. The chain recombines TRBV7-9 with TRBJ2-2, with 8 bases identical to TRBD1. J lost 4 bases, V lost 5 bases, and 9 bases had no gene match. The CDR3 sequence is 16 residues long. Germline lookup yields CDR1 SEHNR and CDR2 FQNEAQ (reference sequence).

The chain carries TRBV24-1 and TRBJ2-1; the D gene is possibly TRBD2 (6 bases). The CDR3 spans 13 residues. The V end lost 9 bases, the J end lost 7 bases, and 15 bases lay between the germline ends. Germline-derived CDR1 and CDR2 are KGHDR and SFDVKD. In nucleotides, the CDR3 is TGTGCCACCTGTGGCGGGGCCGGGAATGAGCAGTTCTTC. Protein sequence: CATCGGAGNEQFF.

This sequence joins TRBV7-8 and TRBJ2-3; 8 nucleotides match TRBD2. CDR3 length equals 14 residues. Germline V lookup: CDR1 SGHVS, CDR2 FQNEAQ. V gave up 5 bases and J gave up 4 bases; unmatched junction bases: 5. The CDR3 nucleotides read TGTGCCAGCAGCGAGTCGGGGGGGTCAGATACGCAGTATTTT. Translating gives CASSESGGSDTQYF.

The chain employs TRBV7-3 and TRBJ2-4; a possible D gene is TRBD2 (6 bases). The V end was cut by 4 bases, the J end by 6 bases, with 7 bases between. The germline V gene has CDR1 SGHTA and CDR2 FQGTGA. The CDR3 runs to 12 residues. CDR3 nucleotide sequence: TGTGCCAGCAGCTCCGGGGGAAACATTCAGTACTTC. Its protein is CASSSGGNIQYF.

The chain combines TRBV12-3 or TRBV12-4 with TRBJ2-7; the match to TRBD2 covers 7 bases. The CDR3 is 12 residues long. The J segment lost 7 bases and the V segment lost 0 bases, leaving 0 bases of the junction unmatched. The DNA for the CDR3 is TGTGCCAGCAGTTTAGCGCGGGGGGAGCAGTACTTC. Its translation: CASSLARGEQYF.

This clone has just a few counts. The rearrangement uses TRBV6-1 and TRBJ1-2; D is uncertain. The germline gives CDR1 MNHNS, CDR2 SASEGT. The V end was cut by 1 base, the J end by 8 bases, with 8 bases between. CDR3 length equals 12 residues. The CDR3 DNA follows: TGTGCCAGCAGTGAAGGTCCTTTAGGCTACACCTTC. Its translation is CASSEGPLGYTF.

The rearrangement joins TRBV3-1 (or the pseudogene TRBV3-2) to TRBJ1-4, with D hard to call. V lost 1 base and J lost 5, with 5 bases in between. Per germline, CDR1 LGHDT and CDR2 YNNKEL (reference sequence). The CDR3 extends over 13 amino acids. CDR3 sequence reads: CASSQGRNEKLFF. CDR3 coding DNA: TGTGCCAGCAGCCAAGGGAGAAATGAAAAACTGTTTTTT.

The chain uses TRBV4-2 and TRBJ2-7; the D is unclear. The V end was cut by 0 bases, the J end by 0 bases, with 9 bases between. There are 15 residues in the CDR3. Per germline, CDR1 LGHNA and CDR2 YNFKEQ. This CDR3 reads CASSQDERSSYEQYF. In nucleotides, the CDR3 is TGTGCCAGCAGCCAAGATGAGCGTAGCTCCTACGAGCAGTACTTC.